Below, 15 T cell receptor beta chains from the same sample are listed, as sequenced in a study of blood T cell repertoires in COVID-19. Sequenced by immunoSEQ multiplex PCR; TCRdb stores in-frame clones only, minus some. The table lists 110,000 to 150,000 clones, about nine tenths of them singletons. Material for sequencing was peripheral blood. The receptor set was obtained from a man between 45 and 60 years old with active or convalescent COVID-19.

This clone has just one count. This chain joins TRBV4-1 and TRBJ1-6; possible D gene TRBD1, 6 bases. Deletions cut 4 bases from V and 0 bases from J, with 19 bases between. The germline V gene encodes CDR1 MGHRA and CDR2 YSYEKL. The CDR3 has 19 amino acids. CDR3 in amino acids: CASSPQGRRGSSYNSPLHF. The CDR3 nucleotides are TGCGCCAGCAGCCCCCAGGGTCGAAGGGGGAGCTCCTATAATTCACCCCTCCACTTT.

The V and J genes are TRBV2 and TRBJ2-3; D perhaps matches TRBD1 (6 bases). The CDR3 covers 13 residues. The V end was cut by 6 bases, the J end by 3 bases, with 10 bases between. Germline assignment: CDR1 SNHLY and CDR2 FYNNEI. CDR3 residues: CASRGDTTDTQYF. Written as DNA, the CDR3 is TGTGCCAGCAGAGGGGACACTACAGATACGCAGTATTTT.

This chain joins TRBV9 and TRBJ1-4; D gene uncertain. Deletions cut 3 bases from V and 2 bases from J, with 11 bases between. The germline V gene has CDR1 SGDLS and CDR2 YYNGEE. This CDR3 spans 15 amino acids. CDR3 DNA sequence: TGTGCCAGCAGCGGAGAGGCCCGCACTAATGAAAAACTGTTTTTT. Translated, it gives CASSGEARTNEKLFF. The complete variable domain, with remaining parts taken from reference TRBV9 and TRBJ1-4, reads DSGVTQTPKHLITATGQRVTLRCSPRSGDLSVYWYQQSLDQGLQFLIQYYNGEERAKGNILERFSAQQFPDLHSELNLSSLELGDSALYFCASSGEARTNEKLFFGSGTQLSVL.

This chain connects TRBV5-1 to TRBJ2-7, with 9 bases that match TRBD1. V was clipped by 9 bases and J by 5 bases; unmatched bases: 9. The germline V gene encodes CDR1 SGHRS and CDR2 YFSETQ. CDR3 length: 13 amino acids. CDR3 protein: CATRPGQGDEQYF. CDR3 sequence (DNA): TGCGCCACCAGGCCGGGACAGGGTGACGAGCAGTACTTC.

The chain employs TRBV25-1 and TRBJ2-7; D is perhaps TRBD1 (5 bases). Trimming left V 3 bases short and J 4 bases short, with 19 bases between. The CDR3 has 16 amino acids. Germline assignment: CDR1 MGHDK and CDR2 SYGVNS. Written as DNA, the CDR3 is TGTGCCAGCAGTGACGGTTTGGCAGGGTGGGCTTACGAGCAGTACTTC. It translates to CASSDGLAGWAYEQYF.

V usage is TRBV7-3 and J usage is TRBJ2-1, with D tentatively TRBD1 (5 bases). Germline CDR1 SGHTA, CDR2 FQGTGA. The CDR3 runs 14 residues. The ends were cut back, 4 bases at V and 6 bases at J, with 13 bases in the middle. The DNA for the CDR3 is TGTGCCAGCAGCTACGACAGAGAGACCAATGAGCAGTTCTTC. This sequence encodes CASSYDRETNEQFF.

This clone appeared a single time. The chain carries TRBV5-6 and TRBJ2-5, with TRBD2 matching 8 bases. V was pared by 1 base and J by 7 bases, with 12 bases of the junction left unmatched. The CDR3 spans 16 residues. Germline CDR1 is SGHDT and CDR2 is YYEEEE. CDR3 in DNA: TGTGCCAGCAGCTTGTCCAGCGGGAGTTTATTTGGGACCCAGTACTTC. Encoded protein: CASSLSSGSLFGTQYF. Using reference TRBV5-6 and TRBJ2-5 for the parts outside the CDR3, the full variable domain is DAGVTQSPTHLIKTRGQQVTLRCSPKSGHDTVSWYQQALGQGPQFIFQYYEEEERQRGNFPDRFSGHQFPNYSSELNVNALLLGDSALYLCASSLSSGSLFGTQYFGPGTRLLVL.

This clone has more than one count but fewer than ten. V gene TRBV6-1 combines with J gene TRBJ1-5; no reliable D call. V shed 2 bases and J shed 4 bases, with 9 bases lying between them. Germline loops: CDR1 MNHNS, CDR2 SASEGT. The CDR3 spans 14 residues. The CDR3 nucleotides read TGTGCCAGCAGTGAATTCGGAGATAATCAGCCCCAGCATTTT. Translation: CASSEFGDNQPQHF.

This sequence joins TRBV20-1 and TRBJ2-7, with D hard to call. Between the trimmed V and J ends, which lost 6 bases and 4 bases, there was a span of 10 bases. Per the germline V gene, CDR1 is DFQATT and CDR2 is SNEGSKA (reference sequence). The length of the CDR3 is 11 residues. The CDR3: CSALRSYEQYF. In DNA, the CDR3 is TGCAGTGCCCTACGGTCGTACGAGCAGTACTTC.

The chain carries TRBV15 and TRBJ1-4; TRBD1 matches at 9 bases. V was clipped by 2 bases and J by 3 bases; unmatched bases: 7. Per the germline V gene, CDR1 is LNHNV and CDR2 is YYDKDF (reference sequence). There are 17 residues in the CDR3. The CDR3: CATSRSDRGGSNEKLFF. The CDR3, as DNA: TGTGCCACCAGCAGATCGGACAGGGGAGGATCTAATGAAAAACTGTTTTTT.

The DNA of the CDR3 is TGTGCCAGCAGTGAACGGGGTTTTAGCACAGATACGCAGTATTTT. Amino acid sequence: CASSERGFSTDTQYF. This chain uses TRBV7-3 with TRBJ2-3; D perhaps matches TRBD2 (5 bases). With 6 bases removed from V and 0 bases from J, the gap between germline ends came to 13 bases. This CDR3 contains 15 residues. Germline CDR1 SGHTA, CDR2 FQGTGA. The full variable domain, its missing parts supplied by reference TRBV7-3 and TRBJ2-3, is GAGVSQTPSNKVTEKGKYVELRCDPISGHTALYWYRQSLGQGPEFLIYFQGTGAADDSGLPNDRFFAVRPEGSVSTLKIQRTERGDSAVYLCASSERGFSTDTQYFGPGTRLTVL.

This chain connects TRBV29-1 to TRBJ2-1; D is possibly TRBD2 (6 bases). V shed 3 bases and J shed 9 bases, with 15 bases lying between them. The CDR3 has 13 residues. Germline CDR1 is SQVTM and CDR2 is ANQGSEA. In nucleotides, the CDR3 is TGCAGCGTTGACAGGGCAACTAGCATTGAGCAGTTCTTC. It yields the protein CSVDRATSIEQFF.

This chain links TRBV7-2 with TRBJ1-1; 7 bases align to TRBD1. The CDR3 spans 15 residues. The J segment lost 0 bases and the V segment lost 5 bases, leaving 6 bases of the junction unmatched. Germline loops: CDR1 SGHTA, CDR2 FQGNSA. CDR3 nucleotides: TGTGCCAGCAGCCTCAGACAGGGACTGAACACTGAAGCTTTCTTT. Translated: CASSLRQGLNTEAFF.

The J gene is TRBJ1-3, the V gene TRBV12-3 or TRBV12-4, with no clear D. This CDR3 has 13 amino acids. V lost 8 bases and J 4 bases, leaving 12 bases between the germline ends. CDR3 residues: CASRALQGNTIYF. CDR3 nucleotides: TGTGCCAGCCGCGCCCTACAGGGAAACACCATATATTTT.

CDR3 DNA: TGTGCCAGCAGCTCCAACGGACTAGCGAGCAATGAGCAGTTCTTC. Its translation is CASSSNGLASNEQFF. V usage is TRBV11-1 and J usage is TRBJ2-1; TRBD2 aligns across 9 bases. This CDR3 has 15 amino acids. Germline assignment: CDR1 SGHAT and CDR2 FQDESV (reference sequence). The V gene end was trimmed by 4 bases and the J gene end by 6 bases; junction bases not matched to a gene: 7.